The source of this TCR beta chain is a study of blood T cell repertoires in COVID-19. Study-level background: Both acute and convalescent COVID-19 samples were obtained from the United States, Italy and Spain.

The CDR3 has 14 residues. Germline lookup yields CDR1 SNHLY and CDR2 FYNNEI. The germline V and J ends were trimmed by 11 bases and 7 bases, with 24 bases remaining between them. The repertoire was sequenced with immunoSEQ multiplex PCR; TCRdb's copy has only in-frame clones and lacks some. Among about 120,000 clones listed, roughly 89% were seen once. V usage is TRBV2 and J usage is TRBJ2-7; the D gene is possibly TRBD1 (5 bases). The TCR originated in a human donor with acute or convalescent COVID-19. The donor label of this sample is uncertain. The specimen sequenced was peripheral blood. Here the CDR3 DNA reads TGTGCCTGCAACGGTGGGGCCGCCTCTGAAGAGCAGTACTTC. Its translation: CACNGGAASEEQYF. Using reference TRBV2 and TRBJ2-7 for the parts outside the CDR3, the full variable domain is EPEVTQTPSHQVTQMGQEVILRCVPISNHLYFYWYRQILGQKVEFLVSFYNNEISEKSEIFDDQFSVERPDGSNFTLKIRSTKLEDSAMYFCACNGGAASEEQYFGPGTRLTVT.